The source of this T cell receptor (beta chain) is a study of T cells in Graves' hyperthyroidism and ophthalmopathy. Study overall: Before treatment of any kind, peripheral blood was taken at initial diagnosis.

This clonotype was found a few times. Its antigen remains unknown. Source material for PBMCs was 9 to 10 ml fresh peripheral blood. The CDR3 extends over 15 amino acids. V was cut by 7 bases and J by 4 bases, with 17 bases left in between. Looked up from germline, CDR1 is SGHVS and CDR2 is FNYEAQ. The TCR beta CDR3 regions underwent amplification using RNA transcripts as the source. HTBI primers were used for first-round RT-PCR of the TCR CDR3. TCRdb fed the multiplex PCR reads into MiXCR, producing one record per CDR3 protein. This table has 600,000 to 900,000 distinct CDR3 sequences, roughly 17% appearing once. Study observations and caveats: Most thyroid clonotypes that were expanded above 0.001 also turned up in blood. Progression to ophthalmopathy was predicted a median of 6.5 months early.

The sequenced material came from blood. The receptor comes from a man aged 18 to 29 with Graves' hyperthyroidism. This sequence joins TRBV7-6 and TRBJ1-3, with D perhaps TRBD1 (6 bases). The CDR3 protein is CASNNPGHRGNTIYF. The CDR3 DNA reads TGTGCCAGCAACAACCCGGGACATCGGGGAAACACCATATATTTT.